Listed below are T cell receptor beta chains from one sample, sequenced in a study of blood T cells in healthy people across ages. One entry per CDR3 protein results from TCRdb running MiXCR on the 5' RACE reads. Of around 800,000 distinct CDR3 sequences detected, about 48% appear once; the ten largest clones hold around 40%. The sequenced sample was blood. The receptors derive from a man at least 80 years old in good health. Each CDR3 is given with its conserved first and last residue. D genes are given only for firm matches. Clone size is shown for a subset of rows, as once, few, many or a class of expanded clone.

NA	TRBV12-3/TRBV12-4	TRBD1	TRBJ2-7	16	CASSSLLGQGTYEQYF	TGTGCCAGCAGTTCGCTACTAGGACAGGGGACCTACGAGCAGTACTTC
NA	TRBV7-3	NA	TRBJ2-1	15	CASRGGAGPLGEQFF	TGTGCCAGCAGAGGGGGTGCGGGACCCTTGGGTGAGCAGTTCTTC
NA	TRBV7-2	NA	TRBJ2-5	13	CASSLVLRETQYF	TGTGCCAGCAGCTTAGTTTTACGAGAGACCCAGTACTTC
few	TRBV5-1	TRBD1	TRBJ2-5	15	CASSLRDRDQETQYF	TGCGCCAGCAGCTTGAGGGACAGGGACCAAGAGACCCAGTACTTC
NA	TRBV24-1	NA	TRBJ2-2	13	CATSDPNTGELFF	TGTGCCACCAGTGACCCGAACACCGGGGAGCTGTTTTTT
few	TRBV6-2/TRBV6-3	NA	TRBJ2-4	14	CASSSLVAKNIQYF	TGTGCCAGCAGCTCACTCGTAGCCAAAAACATTCAGTACTTC
many	TRBV29-1	NA	TRBJ2-7	11	CSVVRDYEQYF	TGCAGCGTTGTGAGGGATTACGAGCAGTACTTC
NA	TRBV11-3	NA	TRBJ2-3	13	CASSQAQRDTQYF	TGTGCCAGCAGCCAAGCACAGCGGGATACGCAGTATTTT
NA	TRBV12-3/TRBV12-4	NA	TRBJ2-5	15	CASSLDGGGYNEQYF	TGTGCCAGCAGTTTAGACGGAGGGGGGTACAATGAGCAGTACTTC
NA	TRBV27	TRBD1	TRBJ2-7	15	CASSLRQGVYYEQYF	TGTGCCAGCAGTCTGAGACAGGGGGTGTACTACGAGCAGTACTTC
NA	TRBV5-6	TRBD2	TRBJ2-5	16	CASSWTSGALQETQYF	TGTGCCAGCAGCTGGACTAGCGGTGCTCTCCAAGAGACCCAGTACTTC
once	TRBV5-1	NA	TRBJ2-5	14	CASSFRGGQETQYF	TGCGCCAGCAGCTTCAGAGGGGGTCAAGAGACCCAGTACTTC
NA	TRBV3-1	TRBD2	TRBJ2-7	15	CASSQGTSGIDEQYF	TGTGCCAGCAGCCAAGGGACTAGCGGGATCGACGAGCAGTACTTC
NA	TRBV11-2	NA	TRBJ2-6	15	CASSVKSSGANVLTF	TGTGCCAGCAGCGTTAAGAGCTCTGGGGCCAACGTCCTGACTTTC
NA	TRBV20-1	NA	TRBJ2-7	13	CSATRGALDEQYF	TGCAGTGCCACCCGGGGGGCCCTCGACGAGCAGTACTTC
NA	TRBV6-5	NA	TRBJ2-3	14	CASSAALGGRYAYF	TGTGCCAGCAGTGCTGCCCTAGGAGGCAGATACGCGTATTTT
NA	TRBV6-1	NA	TRBJ2-5	13	CASSAATPGTQYF	TGTGCCAGCAGTGCGGCTACCCCCGGGACCCAGTACTTC
NA	TRBV11-3	NA	TRBJ2-1	15	CASSSDLTPYNEQFF	TGTGCCAGCAGCTCCGACTTAACACCATACAATGAGCAGTTCTTC
few	TRBV6-2/TRBV6-3	TRBD2	TRBJ2-1	15	CASSYSWLAANEQFF	TGTGCCAGCAGTTATTCTTGGCTAGCGGCTAATGAGCAGTTCTTC
NA	TRBV5-4	NA	TRBJ2-1	15	CASSLEAFSYNEQFF	TGTGCCAGCAGCTTGGAAGCGTTCTCCTACAATGAGCAGTTCTTC
NA	TRBV24-1	NA	TRBJ2-5	14	CATSAVGGKETQYF	TGTGCCACCAGTGCCGTCGGAGGGAAAGAGACCCAGTACTTC
few	TRBV14	NA	TRBJ2-3	16	CASSQELGRSTDTQYF	TGTGCCAGCAGCCAAGAACTAGGAAGGAGCACAGATACGCAGTATTTT
NA	TRBV12-3/TRBV12-4	NA	TRBJ2-1	14	CASSLGPTLYEQFF	TGTGCCAGCAGTTTAGGCCCGACCTTATACGAGCAGTTCTTC
NA	TRBV11-2	TRBD2	TRBJ2-1	19	CASSLDPFFVAGGLNEQFF	TGTGCCAGCAGCTTAGACCCCTTCTTTGTAGCGGGTGGCCTCAATGAGCAGTTCTTC
once	TRBV20-1	NA	TRBJ2-7	15	CSARVGQLSSYEQYF	TGCAGTGCTAGGGTGGGGCAGTTGAGCTCCTACGAGCAGTACTTC
few	TRBV3-1	NA	TRBJ2-3	15	CASTQGTNPTDTQYF	TGTGCCAGCACCCAGGGGACCAACCCCACAGATACGCAGTATTTT
NA	TRBV4-1	NA	TRBJ1-2	14	CASSQGGSDYGYTF	TGCGCCAGCAGCCAAGGAGGTTCGGACTATGGCTACACCTTC
NA	TRBV2	TRBD2	TRBJ2-1	15	CASKKSASGYNEQFF	TGTGCCAGCAAAAAGTCGGCTAGCGGGTACAATGAGCAGTTCTTC
once	TRBV3-1	NA	TRBJ2-4	13	CASSQGKQDIQYF	TGTGCCAGCAGCCAGGGGAAGCAGGACATTCAGTACTTC
NA	TRBV18	NA	TRBJ2-7	13	CASSRRDFYEQYF	TGTGCCAGCTCCCGCCGGGACTTTTACGAGCAGTACTTC
NA	TRBV11-2	NA	TRBJ2-6	18	CASSLVVRALSGANVLTF	TGTGCCAGCAGCTTAGTGGTCAGGGCCCTCTCTGGGGCCAACGTCCTGACTTTC
NA	TRBV5-1	NA	TRBJ2-5	15	CASSILTGFQETQYF	TGCGCCAGCAGCATCCTTACAGGGTTCCAAGAGACCCAGTACTTC
few	TRBV15	TRBD1	TRBJ1-2	14	CATSGRQGFYGYTF	TGTGCCACCAGCGGACGACAGGGGTTCTATGGCTACACCTTC
once	TRBV20-1	TRBD2	TRBJ2-7	13	CSATAGSYNEQYF	TGCAGTGCGACAGCGGGATCCTACAATGAGCAGTACTTC
once	TRBV7-2	TRBD2	TRBJ2-1	15	CASSLVGTSWGEQFF	TGTGCCAGCAGCTTAGTGGGGACTAGCTGGGGTGAGCAGTTCTTC
NA	TRBV4-1	TRBD1	TRBJ2-4	14	CAGSQDRVINIQYF	TGCGCCGGCAGCCAGGACAGGGTTATAAACATTCAGTACTTC
NA	TRBV28	NA	TRBJ2-3	15	CASNPRSGSNRYAYF	TGTGCCAGCAACCCGCGTTCCGGGAGTAACAGATACGCGTATTTT
many	TRBV29-1	NA	TRBJ2-3	15	CSVTGEGGGTDTQYF	TGCAGCGTTACTGGAGAGGGCGGAGGGACAGATACGCAGTATTTT
NA	TRBV6-2/TRBV6-3	NA	TRBJ2-1	18	CASSYWTPSGRDYNEQFF	TGTGCCAGCAGTTACTGGACCCCGAGCGGCCGAGACTACAATGAGCAGTTCTTC
NA	TRBV12-5	TRBD1	TRBJ2-7	14	CASGYGTGSYEQYF	TGTGCTAGTGGTTACGGGACAGGGTCCTACGAGCAGTACTTC
NA	TRBV11-2	TRBD1	TRBJ2-3	15	CASSLRDRGERYAYF	TGTGCCAGCAGCCTAAGGGACAGGGGTGAAAGATACGCGTATTTT
NA	TRBV7-3	NA	TRBJ2-7	14	CASSLQGGVYEQYF	TGTGCCAGCAGCCTACAGGGAGGGGTCTACGAGCAGTACTTC
NA	TRBV20-1	TRBD2	TRBJ2-7	14	CSAGGVAGAYEQYF	TGCAGTGCTGGGGGGGTAGCGGGAGCCTACGAGCAGTACTTC
NA	TRBV2	NA	TRBJ2-2	14	CASSSHGSTGELFF	TGTGCCAGCAGTAGCCATGGGTCGACCGGGGAGCTGTTTTTT
few	TRBV6-2/TRBV6-3	TRBD1	TRBJ2-1	15	CATRTGTGGVREQFF	TGTGCCACCAGAACCGGGACAGGGGGGGTGCGGGAGCAGTTCTTC
NA	TRBV2	NA	TRBJ2-7	12	CASEVGSYEQYF	TGTGCCAGCGAGGTAGGCTCCTACGAGCAGTACTTC
many	TRBV7-2	TRBD1	TRBJ2-5	13	CASSFDREETQYF	TGTGCCAGCAGCTTTGACAGGGAGGAGACCCAGTACTTC
NA	TRBV7-9	NA	TRBJ2-7	13	CASSLVPPYEQYF	TGTGCCAGCAGCTTAGTGCCCCCCTACGAGCAGTACTTC
NA	TRBV24-1	TRBD2	TRBJ2-3	19	CATSDPSGLAGGRTDTQYF	TGTGCCACCAGTGACCCCTCGGGACTAGCGGGAGGACGCACAGATACGCAGTATTTT
few	TRBV5-1	NA	TRBJ2-3	19	CASSYLGGLGSLSTDTQYF	TGCGCCAGCAGCTACCTCGGAGGTCTCGGGAGCCTCAGCACAGATACGCAGTATTTT
many	TRBV29-1	NA	TRBJ2-1	10	CSVRGHEQFF	TGCAGCGTTCGAGGACATGAGCAGTTCTTC
NA	TRBV20-1	TRBD2	TRBJ2-1	15	CSARDSGSSYNEQFF	TGCAGTGCTAGGGATAGCGGGAGCTCCTACAATGAGCAGTTCTTC
NA	TRBV5-1	NA	TRBJ2-7	16	CASSLSIPLGSYEQYF	TGCGCCAGCAGCCTAAGTATTCCGCTGGGCTCCTACGAGCAGTACTTC
NA	TRBV12-3/TRBV12-4	TRBD2	TRBJ2-1	18	CASSPLAGGLSSYNEQFF	TGTGCCAGCAGCCCACTAGCGGGAGGACTCAGCTCCTACAATGAGCAGTTCTTC
NA	TRBV29-1	TRBD1	TRBJ2-7	11	CSGGQLNEQYF	TGCAGCGGGGGACAGCTCAACGAGCAGTACTTC
NA	TRBV9	TRBD2	TRBJ2-7	16	CASSKSSGTTAYEQYF	TGTGCCAGCAGCAAATCCTCCGGGACTACAGCCTACGAGCAGTACTTC
few	TRBV29-1	TRBD2	TRBJ2-1	14	CSVVRGSNYNEQFF	TGCAGCGTTGTCCGCGGGAGTAACTACAATGAGCAGTTCTTC